This TCR beta chain was found in a study of CD8 T cells in ankylosing spondylitis. The CDR3 runs to 13 residues. The germline V gene encodes CDR1 SQVTM and CDR2 ANQGSEA. Trimming shortened V by 6 bases and J by 3 bases, and 12 bases separated the two germline ends. TCRdb processed the 5' RACE reads anew with MiXCR; each CDR3 protein has one entry. The sample lists approximately 130,000 distinct CDR3 sequences, around 9.3% occurring once. Material: blood, either unsorted or a sorted T cell fraction (not recorded which). The chain recombines TRBV29-1 with TRBJ1-5; no definite D call. The TCR was taken from a male donor with ankylosing spondylitis or in good health (not recorded which). The CDR3 region has the DNA TGCAGCGTCTCCGGGAACTACAATCAGCCCCAGCATTTT. This translates into CSVSGNYNQPQHF.